Shown below are 21 T cell receptor beta chains from a single sample sequenced in a study of T cells in Graves' hyperthyroidism and ophthalmopathy. Amplified TCR beta CDR3 regions came from RNA transcripts. During a first-round RT-PCR of the TCR CDR3, the HTBI primer set was used. A single record per CDR3 protein comes from TCRdb applying MiXCR to the multiplex PCR reads. The table lists under 450,000 distinct CDR3 sequences, roughly 14% of them singletons. Input material: blood. These receptors all stem from a woman between 18 and 29 years old with Graves' hyperthyroidism.

This clonotype has a count of ten or more. This rearrangement joins TRBV20-1 to TRBJ2-3; D unresolved. Germline CDR1 reads DFQATT; CDR2 reads SNEGSKA (reference sequence). V lost 0 bases and J 4 bases, leaving 14 bases between the germline ends. The CDR3 is made up of 15 amino acids. DNA for the CDR3: TGCAGTGCTAGAGAGGGCAGTTGGGTCCCAGATACGCAGTATTTT. It is translated as CSAREGSWVPDTQYF.

The chain recombines TRBV15 with TRBJ2-2; D perhaps matches TRBD2 (7 bases). The CDR3 spans 15 residues. CDR1 LNHNV and CDR2 YYDKDF come from the germline V gene (reference sequence). The V and J ends lost 5 bases and 4 bases respectively, with 14 bases between them. The CDR3 spells CATSRGGGGTGELFF. The CDR3 DNA reads TGTGCCACCAGCCGCGGGGGCGGGGGCACCGGGGAGCTGTTTTTT.

This clonotype was detected many times. The chain has TRBV11-2 and TRBJ2-5; D may be TRBD1 or TRBD2 (5 bases each). The CDR3 loop spans 16 amino acids. Germline CDR1 SGHAT, CDR2 FQNNGV. The V and J ends lost 5 bases and 5 bases respectively, with 21 bases between them. Here the CDR3 DNA reads TGTGCCAGCAGCCCCAATCCGGGACGCAGAGGGGAGACCCAGTACTTC. Translated: CASSPNPGRRGETQYF.

This clonotype was detected ten times or more. The chain is built from TRBV2 and TRBJ2-1, with D perhaps matching TRBD1 or TRBD2 (6 bases each). The V and J ends lost 1 base and 8 bases respectively, with 15 bases between them. This CDR3 has 15 residues. Germline V gives CDR1 SNHLY, CDR2 FYNNEI. The CDR3 spells CASSEGQAGSHEQFF. The CDR3 DNA is TGTGCCAGCAGTGAAGGACAGGCGGGGTCACATGAGCAGTTCTTC.

This clonotype turned up a few times. The chain has TRBV20-1 and TRBJ2-7; possibly TRBD1 or TRBD2 for D (6 bases each). Trimming shortened V by 0 bases and J by 2 bases, and 11 bases separated the two germline ends. The CDR3 extends over 14 amino acids. CDR1 and CDR2 (germline): DFQATT, SNEGSKA (reference sequence). CDR3 DNA: TGCAGTGCTAGAGAGCGGGACAAAACCTACGAGCAGTACTTC. It encodes CSARERDKTYEQYF.

This clonotype was picked up a small number of times. The J gene is TRBJ2-1, the V gene TRBV6-1, with D possibly matching TRBD2 (5 bases). This CDR3 has 16 residues. The germline CDR1 and CDR2 sequences are MNHNS and SASEGT. The V end was cut by 0 bases, the J end by 4 bases, with 13 bases between. The CDR3 is CASSEALSGLYNEQFF. CDR3 nucleotides: TGTGCCAGCAGTGAAGCGCTCAGCGGCCTTTACAATGAGCAGTTCTTC.

This clonotype was seen many times. The chain is built from TRBV5-1 and TRBJ1-3; D call uncertain. This CDR3 has 14 residues. V gave up 1 base and J gave up 2 bases, with 7 bases separating them. The germline V gene encodes CDR1 SGHRS and CDR2 YFSETQ. The CDR3 DNA reads as TGCGCCAGCAGCTTGAGGTTAACTGGAAACACCATATATTTT. It encodes CASSLRLTGNTIYF.

The V call is TRBV19, the J call TRBJ1-1; D ambiguous. The CDR3 length is 13 residues. In germline, CDR1 is LNHDA, CDR2 SQIVND (reference sequence). V dropped 3 bases and J dropped 4 bases, with 9 bases sitting between them. This CDR3 is CASSIYYGTEAFF. CDR3 coding DNA: TGTGCCAGTAGTATTTATTACGGCACTGAAGCTTTCTTT.

In this sample, this clonotype turned up many times. CDR3 sequence reads: CSARRLPRQGFNEQFF. In nucleotides, the CDR3 is TGCAGTGCTAGACGTCTACCGAGACAGGGTTTCAATGAGCAGTTCTTC. The gene calls are TRBV20-1 and TRBJ2-1; 7 bases align to TRBD1. The V segment lost 2 bases and the J segment 6 bases; nucleotides outside the gene matches: 13. The V gene's germline CDR1 is DFQATT and CDR2 SNEGSKA (reference sequence). The CDR3 covers 16 residues.

In regard to this clonotype: A read error is possible here, since a much larger clone lies one base away. The CDR3 does not close with the conserved phenylalanine or tryptophan, likely indicating a read error. The gene calls are TRBV5-1 and TRBJ2-2, with D possibly being TRBD1 or TRBD2 (5 bases each). The CDR3 contains 15 residues. V was clipped by 6 bases and J by 0 bases, with 12 bases between them. Germline assignment: CDR1 SGHRS and CDR2 YFSETQ. Written as DNA, the CDR3 is TGCGCCAGCACTGCTGGGGGAGCGAACACCGGGGAGCTGTTTTGT. It translates to CASTAGGANTGELFC.

This clonotype was seen many times. The rearrangement links TRBV7-7 to TRBJ2-7, with 8 bases lining up with TRBD2. Germline V gives CDR1 SSHAT, CDR2 FNYEAQ (reference sequence). The CDR3 extends over 13 amino acids. The CDR3 is CASAAGVLREQYF. Here the CDR3 DNA reads TGTGCTAGCGCAGCGGGGGTCCTTAGGGAGCAGTACTTC.

The chain carries TRBV29-1 and TRBJ2-3; D remains unclear. The last part of the DNA fits TRBJ1-5 better; the J call may be wrong. This CDR3 contains 12 residues. CDR1 and CDR2 from the germline V gene are SQVTM and ANQGSEA. The CDR3 spells CSVLSGTDTQHF. The DNA for the CDR3 is TGCAGCGTGCTTAGCGGCACAGATACGCAGCATTTT.

This clonotype was counted at least ten times. The gene calls are TRBV3-1 and TRBJ1-5; weak D call: TRBD1 (5 bases). Germline assignment: CDR1 LGHDT and CDR2 YNNKEL (reference sequence). CDR3 size: 21 residues. V shed 0 bases and J shed 0 bases, with 24 bases lying between them. CDR3 sequence reads: CASSQDPMEGTVEVSNQPQHF. The CDR3 DNA sequence: TGTGCCAGCAGCCAAGATCCAATGGAGGGGACGGTTGAGGTTAGCAATCAGCCCCAGCATTTT.

At least ten counts were recorded for this clonotype. The chain recombines TRBV27 with TRBJ1-6; D may be TRBD1 (6 bases). The germline V and J ends were trimmed by 3 bases and 9 bases, with 15 bases remaining between them. Per the germline V gene, CDR1 is MNHEY and CDR2 is SMNVEV (reference sequence). The CDR3 is 15 amino acids. Here the CDR3 reads CASSFYQGLGSPLHF. CDR3 nucleotides: TGTGCCAGCAGTTTTTATCAGGGGTTAGGTTCACCCCTCCACTTT.

This clonotype was detected ten times or more. V usage is TRBV11-1 and J usage is TRBJ2-7; D remains unclear. Between the trimmed V and J ends, which lost 1 base and 2 bases, there was a span of 9 bases. Germline V gives CDR1 SGHAT, CDR2 FQDESV (reference sequence). CDR3 length: 14 amino acids. In nucleotides, the CDR3 is TGTGCCAGCAGCTTAGAGGCAGGTGCCTACGAGCAGTACTTC. This encodes CASSLEAGAYEQYF.

There are a few counts of this clonotype. The chain links TRBV19 to TRBJ1-2; 7 nucleotides align to TRBD1. The germline gives CDR1 LNHDA, CDR2 SQIVND (reference sequence). This CDR3 comprises 14 residues. Trimming took 3 bases from V and 1 from J; bases not matched to a gene: 2. CDR3 coding DNA: TGTGCCAGTAGTATGGGGGACAGTAACTATGGCTACACCTTC. This sequence encodes CASSMGDSNYGYTF.

This chain connects TRBV4-1 to TRBJ1-5, with D perhaps TRBD1 (5 bases). CDR1 and CDR2 (germline): MGHRA, YSYEKL. The V end was cut by 0 bases, the J end by 3 bases, with 18 bases between. CDR3 size: 18 residues. As DNA, the CDR3 is TGCGCCAGCAGCCAAGATATCAAGGGGAAGAGCCTCAATCAGCCCCAGCATTTT. This gives the protein CASSQDIKGKSLNQPQHF.

V is TRBV6-2 or TRBV6-3 and J is TRBJ1-5; D uncertain. Trimming shortened V by 6 bases and J by 3 bases, and 9 bases separated the two germline ends. Germline V gene lookup returns CDR1 MNHEY and CDR2 SVGEGT. There are 13 residues in the CDR3. The CDR3 nucleotides read TGTGCCAGCAGCGGACCGCCCAATCAGCCCCAGCATTTT. This codes for CASSGPPNQPQHF.

The J gene is TRBJ2-1, the V gene TRBV7-9; 9 bases line up with TRBD2. The ends lost 2 bases at V and 10 bases at J; junction bases unmatched: 9. Per germline, CDR1 SEHNR and CDR2 FQNEAQ (reference sequence). CDR3 length: 15 amino acids. CDR3: CASSLSPSGVWEQFF. The CDR3 nucleotides are TGTGCCAGCAGCTTATCCCCTAGCGGGGTATGGGAGCAGTTCTTC.

At least ten counts were recorded for this clonotype. This chain joins TRBV27 and TRBJ1-1; D call uncertain. Looked up from germline, CDR1 is MNHEY and CDR2 is SMNVEV (reference sequence). This CDR3 spans 14 amino acids. V lost 6 bases and J lost 4, with 15 bases in between. The CDR3: CASRPTSPFTEAFF. The CDR3 DNA reads as TGTGCCAGCAGGCCTACCTCCCCATTCACTGAAGCTTTCTTT.

This clonotype was counted many times. The V call is TRBV27, the J call TRBJ1-1; maybe TRBD1 (6 bases). V lost 5 bases to trimming and J lost 5 bases, with 15 bases between them. This CDR3 comprises 14 residues. Germline assignment: CDR1 MNHEY and CDR2 SMNVEV (reference sequence). Written as DNA, the CDR3 is TGTGCCAGCAGTGCGAGCAGGGGATCGACTGAAGCTTTCTTT. As protein: CASSASRGSTEAFF.